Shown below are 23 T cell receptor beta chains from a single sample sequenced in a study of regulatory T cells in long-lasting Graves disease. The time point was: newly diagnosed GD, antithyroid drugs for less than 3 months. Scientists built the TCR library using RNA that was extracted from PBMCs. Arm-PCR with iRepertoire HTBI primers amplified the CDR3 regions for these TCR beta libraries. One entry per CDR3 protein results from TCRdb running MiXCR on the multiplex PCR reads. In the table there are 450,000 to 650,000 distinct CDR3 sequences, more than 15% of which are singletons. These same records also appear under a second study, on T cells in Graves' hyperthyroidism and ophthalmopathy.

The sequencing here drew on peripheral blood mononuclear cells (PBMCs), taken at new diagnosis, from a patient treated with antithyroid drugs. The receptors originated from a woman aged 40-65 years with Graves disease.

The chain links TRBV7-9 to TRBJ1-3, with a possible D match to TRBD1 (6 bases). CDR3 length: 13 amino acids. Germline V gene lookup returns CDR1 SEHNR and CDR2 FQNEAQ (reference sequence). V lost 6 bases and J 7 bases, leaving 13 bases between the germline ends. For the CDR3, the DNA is TGTGCCAGCAGTACAGGGAGTTGGAACACCATATATTTT. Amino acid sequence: CASSTGSWNTIYF.

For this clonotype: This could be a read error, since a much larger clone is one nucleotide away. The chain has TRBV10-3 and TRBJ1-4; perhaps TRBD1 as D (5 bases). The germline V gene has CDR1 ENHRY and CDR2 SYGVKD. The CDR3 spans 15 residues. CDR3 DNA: TGTGCCATCAGTGAGTCTCGGGGGTATAATGAAAAACTGCTTTTT. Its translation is CAISESRGYNEKLLF.

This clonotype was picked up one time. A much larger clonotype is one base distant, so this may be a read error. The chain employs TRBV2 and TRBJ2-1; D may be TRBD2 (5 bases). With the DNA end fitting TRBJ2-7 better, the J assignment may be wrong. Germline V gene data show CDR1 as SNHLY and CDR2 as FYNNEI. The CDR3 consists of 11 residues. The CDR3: CASRGVSEQYF. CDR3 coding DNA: TGTGCCAGCAGGGGAGTTAGTGAGCAGTACTTC.

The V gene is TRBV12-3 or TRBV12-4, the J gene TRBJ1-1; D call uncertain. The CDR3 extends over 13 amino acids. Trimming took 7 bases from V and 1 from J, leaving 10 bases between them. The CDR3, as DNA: TGTGCCAGCATAGGTTTTTCGAACACTGAAGCTTTCTTT. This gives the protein CASIGFSNTEAFF.

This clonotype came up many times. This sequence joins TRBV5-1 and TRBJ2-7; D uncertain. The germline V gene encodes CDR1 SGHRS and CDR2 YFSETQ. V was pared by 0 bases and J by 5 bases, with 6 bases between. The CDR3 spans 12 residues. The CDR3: CASSLDGDEQYF. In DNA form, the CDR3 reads TGCGCCAGCAGCTTGGATGGAGACGAGCAGTACTTC.

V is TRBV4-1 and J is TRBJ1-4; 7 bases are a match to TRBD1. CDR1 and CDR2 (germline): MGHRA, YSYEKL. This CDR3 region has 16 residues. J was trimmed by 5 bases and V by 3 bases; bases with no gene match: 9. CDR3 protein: CASSQGPTQGNEKLFF. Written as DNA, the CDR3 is TGCGCCAGCAGCCAGGGGCCAACACAGGGGAATGAAAAACTGTTTTTT.

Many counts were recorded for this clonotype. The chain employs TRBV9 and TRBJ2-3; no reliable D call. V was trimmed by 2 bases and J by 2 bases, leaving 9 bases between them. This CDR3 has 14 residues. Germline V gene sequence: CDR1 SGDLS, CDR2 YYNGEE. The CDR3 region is CASSVPTSTDTQYF. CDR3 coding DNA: TGTGCCAGCAGCGTTCCGACGTCCACAGATACGCAGTATTTT.

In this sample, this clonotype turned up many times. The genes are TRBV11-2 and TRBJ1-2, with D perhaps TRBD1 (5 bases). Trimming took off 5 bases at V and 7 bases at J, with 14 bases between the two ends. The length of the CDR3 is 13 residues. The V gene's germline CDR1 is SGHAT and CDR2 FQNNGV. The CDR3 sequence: CASSPGEGSGYTF. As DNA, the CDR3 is TGTGCCAGCAGCCCCGGGGAGGGGTCTGGCTACACCTTC.

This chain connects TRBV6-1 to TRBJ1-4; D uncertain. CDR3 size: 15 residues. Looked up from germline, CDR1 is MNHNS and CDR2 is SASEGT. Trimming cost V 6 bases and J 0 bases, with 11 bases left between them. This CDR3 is CASSPSETTNEKLFF. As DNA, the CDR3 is TGTGCCAGCAGCCCTTCAGAAACAACTAATGAAAAACTGTTTTTT.

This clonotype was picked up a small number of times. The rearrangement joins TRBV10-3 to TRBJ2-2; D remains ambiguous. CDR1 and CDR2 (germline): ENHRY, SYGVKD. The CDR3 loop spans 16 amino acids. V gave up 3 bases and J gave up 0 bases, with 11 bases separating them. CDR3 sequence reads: CAISDQPPANTGELFF. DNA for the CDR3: TGTGCCATCAGTGATCAACCCCCGGCGAACACCGGGGAGCTGTTTTTT.

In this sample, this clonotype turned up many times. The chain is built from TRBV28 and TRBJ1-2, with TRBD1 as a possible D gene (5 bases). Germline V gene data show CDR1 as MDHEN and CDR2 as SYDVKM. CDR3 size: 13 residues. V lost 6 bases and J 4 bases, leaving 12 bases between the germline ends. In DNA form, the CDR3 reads TGTGCCAGCAGGATCCCGGGGCCCTATGGCTACACCTTC. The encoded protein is CASRIPGPYGYTF.

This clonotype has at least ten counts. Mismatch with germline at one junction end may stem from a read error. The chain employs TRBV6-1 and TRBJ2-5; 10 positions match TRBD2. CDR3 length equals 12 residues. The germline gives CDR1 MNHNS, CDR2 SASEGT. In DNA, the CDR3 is TGTGCCGGCAGCGGGGGGGGAGAGACCCAGTACTTC. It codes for CAGSGGGETQYF.

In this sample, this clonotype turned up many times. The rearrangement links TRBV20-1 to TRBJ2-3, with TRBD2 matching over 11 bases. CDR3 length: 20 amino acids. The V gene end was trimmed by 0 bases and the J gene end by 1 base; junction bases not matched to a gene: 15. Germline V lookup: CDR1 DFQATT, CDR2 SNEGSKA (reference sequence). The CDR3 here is CSARDRLAGGPLLGTDTQYF. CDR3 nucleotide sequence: TGCAGTGCTAGAGATCGTCTAGCGGGGGGCCCTCTCCTTGGCACAGATACGCAGTATTTT.

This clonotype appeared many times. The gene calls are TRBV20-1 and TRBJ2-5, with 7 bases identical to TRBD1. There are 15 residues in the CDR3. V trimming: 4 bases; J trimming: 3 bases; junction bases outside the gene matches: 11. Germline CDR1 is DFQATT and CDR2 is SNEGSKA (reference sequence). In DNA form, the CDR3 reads TGCAGTGCTATGCCCCTCCGACAGGGCGAAGAGACCCAGTACTTC. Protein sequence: CSAMPLRQGEETQYF.

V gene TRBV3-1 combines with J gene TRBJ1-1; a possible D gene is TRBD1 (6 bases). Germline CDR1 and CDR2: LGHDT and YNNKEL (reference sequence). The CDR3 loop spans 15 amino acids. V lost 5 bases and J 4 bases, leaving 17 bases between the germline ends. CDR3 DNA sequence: TGTGCCAGCAGCTTGCGGAGGGACACGGGCACTGAAGCTTTCTTT. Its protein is CASSLRRDTGTEAFF.

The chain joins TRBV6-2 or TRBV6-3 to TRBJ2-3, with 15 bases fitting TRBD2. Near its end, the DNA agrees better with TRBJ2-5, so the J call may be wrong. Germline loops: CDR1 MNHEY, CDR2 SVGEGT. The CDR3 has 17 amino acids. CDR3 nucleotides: TGTGCCAGCAAGCCAGGACTAGCGGGGGGGCCGTGGGAGACCCAGTACTTC. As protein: CASKPGLAGGPWETQYF.

Written as DNA, the CDR3 is TGCGCCAGCAGCCCCCAAGACAGGGTGGCCGGGGAGCTGTTTTTT. Amino acids: CASSPQDRVAGELFF. This chain uses TRBV4-1 with TRBJ2-2; 7 positions match TRBD1. The length of the CDR3 is 15 residues. Trimming at V came to 4 bases and at J to 6 bases, leaving 8 bases not matched to a gene. Germline CDR1 reads MGHRA; CDR2 reads YSYEKL.

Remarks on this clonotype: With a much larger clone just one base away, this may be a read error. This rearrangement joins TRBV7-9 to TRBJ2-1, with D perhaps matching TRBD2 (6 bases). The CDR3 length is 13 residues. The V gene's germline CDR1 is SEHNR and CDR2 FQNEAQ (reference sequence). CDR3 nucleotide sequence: TGTGTCAGCAGCTTGGAGACTAGAGAAGAGCAGTTCTTC. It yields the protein CVSSLETREEQFF.

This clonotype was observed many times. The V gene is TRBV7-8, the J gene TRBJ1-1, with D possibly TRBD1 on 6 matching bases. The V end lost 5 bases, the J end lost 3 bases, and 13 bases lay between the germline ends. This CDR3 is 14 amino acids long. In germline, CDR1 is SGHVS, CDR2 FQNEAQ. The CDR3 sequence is CASSHRALDTEAFF. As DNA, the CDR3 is TGTGCCAGCAGCCACAGGGCTTTAGACACTGAAGCTTTCTTT.

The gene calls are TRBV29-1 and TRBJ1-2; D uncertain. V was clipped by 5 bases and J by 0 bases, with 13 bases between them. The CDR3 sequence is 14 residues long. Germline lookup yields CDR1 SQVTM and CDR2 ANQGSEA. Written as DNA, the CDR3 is TGCAGCGTTTTAACAACAAATACTAACTATGGCTACACCTTC. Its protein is CSVLTTNTNYGYTF.

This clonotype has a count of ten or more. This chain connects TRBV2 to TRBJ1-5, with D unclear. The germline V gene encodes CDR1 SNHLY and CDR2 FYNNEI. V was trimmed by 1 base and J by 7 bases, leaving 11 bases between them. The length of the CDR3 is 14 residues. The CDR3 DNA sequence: TGTGCCAGCAGTGAAGGATCGGACCGACAGCCCCAGCATTTT. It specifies CASSEGSDRQPQHF.

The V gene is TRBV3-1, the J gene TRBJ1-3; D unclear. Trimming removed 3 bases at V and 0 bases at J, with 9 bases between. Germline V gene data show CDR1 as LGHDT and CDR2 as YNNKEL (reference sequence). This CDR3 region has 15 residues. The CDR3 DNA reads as TGTGCCAGCAGCCACGATCGGCACTCTGGAAACACCATATATTTT. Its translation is CASSHDRHSGNTIYF.

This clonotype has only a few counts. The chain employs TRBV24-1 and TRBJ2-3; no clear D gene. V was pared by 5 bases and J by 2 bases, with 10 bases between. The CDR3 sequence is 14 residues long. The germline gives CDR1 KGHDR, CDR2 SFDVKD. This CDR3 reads CATSAAESTDTQYF. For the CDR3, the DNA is TGTGCCACCAGTGCTGCAGAGTCCACAGATACGCAGTATTTT.